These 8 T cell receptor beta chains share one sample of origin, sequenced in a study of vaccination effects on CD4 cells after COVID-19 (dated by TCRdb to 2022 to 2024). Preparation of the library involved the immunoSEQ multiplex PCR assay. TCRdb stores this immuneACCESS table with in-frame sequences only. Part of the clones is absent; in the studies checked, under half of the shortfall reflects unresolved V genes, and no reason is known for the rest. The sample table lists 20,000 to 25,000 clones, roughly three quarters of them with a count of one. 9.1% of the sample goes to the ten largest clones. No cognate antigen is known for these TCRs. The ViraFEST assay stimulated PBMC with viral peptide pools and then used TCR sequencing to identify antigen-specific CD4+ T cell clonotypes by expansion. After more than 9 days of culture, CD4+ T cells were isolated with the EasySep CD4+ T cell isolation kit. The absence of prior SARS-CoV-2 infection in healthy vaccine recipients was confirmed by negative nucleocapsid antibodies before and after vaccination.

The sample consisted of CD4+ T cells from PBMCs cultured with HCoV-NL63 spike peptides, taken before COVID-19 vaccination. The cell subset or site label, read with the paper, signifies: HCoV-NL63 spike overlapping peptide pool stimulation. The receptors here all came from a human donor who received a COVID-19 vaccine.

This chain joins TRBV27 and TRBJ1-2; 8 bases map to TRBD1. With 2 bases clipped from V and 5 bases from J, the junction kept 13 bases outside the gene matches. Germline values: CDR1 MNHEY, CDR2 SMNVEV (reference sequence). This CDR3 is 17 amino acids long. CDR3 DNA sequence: TGTGCCAGCAGTTTAAAGTCCGGCAGGGGGCGGTTATATGGCTACACCTTC. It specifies CASSLKSGRGRLYGYTF.

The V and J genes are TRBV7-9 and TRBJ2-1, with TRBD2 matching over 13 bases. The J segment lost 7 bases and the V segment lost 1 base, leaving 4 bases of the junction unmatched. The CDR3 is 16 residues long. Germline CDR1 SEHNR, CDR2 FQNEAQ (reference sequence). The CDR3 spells CASSLGTSGRVNEQFF. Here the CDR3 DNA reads TGTGCCAGCAGCTTAGGTACTAGCGGGAGGGTGAATGAGCAGTTCTTC.

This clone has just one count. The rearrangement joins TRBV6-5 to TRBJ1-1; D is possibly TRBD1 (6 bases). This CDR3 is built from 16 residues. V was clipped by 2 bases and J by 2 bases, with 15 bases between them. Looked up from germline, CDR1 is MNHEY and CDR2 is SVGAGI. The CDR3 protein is CASSYALTGINTEAFF. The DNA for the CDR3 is TGTGCCAGCAGTTACGCCCTTACAGGGATTAACACTGAAGCTTTCTTT.

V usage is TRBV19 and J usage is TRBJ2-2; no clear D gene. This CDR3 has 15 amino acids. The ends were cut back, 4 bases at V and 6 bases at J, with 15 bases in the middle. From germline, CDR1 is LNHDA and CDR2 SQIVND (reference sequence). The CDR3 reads CASSNDFSRSGELFF. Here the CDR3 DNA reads TGTGCCAGTAGTAACGACTTTTCTAGATCCGGGGAGCTGTTTTTT.

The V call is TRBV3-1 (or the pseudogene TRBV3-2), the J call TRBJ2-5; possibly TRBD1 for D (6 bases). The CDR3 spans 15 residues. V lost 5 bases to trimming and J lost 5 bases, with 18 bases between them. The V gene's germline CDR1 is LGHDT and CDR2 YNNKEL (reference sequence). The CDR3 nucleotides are TGTGCCAGCAGCACCGGGACACCTTTAAGGGAGACCCAGTACTTC. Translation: CASSTGTPLRETQYF.

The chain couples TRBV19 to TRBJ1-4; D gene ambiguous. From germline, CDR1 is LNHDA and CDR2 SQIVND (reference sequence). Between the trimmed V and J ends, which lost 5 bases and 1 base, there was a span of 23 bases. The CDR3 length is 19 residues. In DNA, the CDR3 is TGTGCCAGTAGTCCGACGGACGACGCGGGTATAGGAACTAATGAAAAACTGTTTTTT. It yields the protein CASSPTDDAGIGTNEKLFF.

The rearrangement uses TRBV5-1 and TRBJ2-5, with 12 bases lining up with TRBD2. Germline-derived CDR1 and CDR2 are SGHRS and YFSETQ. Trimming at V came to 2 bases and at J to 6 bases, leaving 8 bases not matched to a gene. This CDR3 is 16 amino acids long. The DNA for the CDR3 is TGCGCCAGCAGCTTCTTGGCTAGCGGGGGGGCACAGACCCAGTACTTC. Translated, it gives CASSFLASGGAQTQYF. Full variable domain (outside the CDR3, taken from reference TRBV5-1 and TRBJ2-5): KAGVTQTPRYLIKTRGQQVTLSCSPISGHRSVSWYQQTPGQGLQFLFEYFSETQRNKGNFPGRFSGRQFSNSRSEMNVSTLELGDSALYLCASSFLASGGAQTQYFGPGTRLLVL.

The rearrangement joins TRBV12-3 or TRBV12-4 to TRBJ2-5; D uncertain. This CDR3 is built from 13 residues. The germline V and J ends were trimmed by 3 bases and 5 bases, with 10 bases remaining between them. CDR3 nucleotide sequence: TGTGCCAGCAGTTTTCTGTCAGTGGAGACCCAGTACTTC. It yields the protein CASSFLSVETQYF.